The T cell receptor beta chain under discussion was sequenced for a study of blood T cell repertoires in COVID-19. The overall study: PBMCs, B-cell-depleted T cells, or T cells were the source of the cDNA or gDNA that made up the material.

Note on this clone: This same CDR3 is encoded by further DNA sequences in the sample.

There are 14 residues in the CDR3. Trimming took off 0 bases at V and 2 bases at J, with 7 bases between the two ends. Germline CDR1 reads WNHNN; CDR2 reads SYGVQD (reference sequence). Under the authors' procedure: Quantification of nucleated cells was approximated via reference gene primer amplification. Here immunoSEQ multiplex PCR was the method, and the copy in TCRdb shows in-frame clones only, minus some. From that table come the V and J calls and clone size; the DNA was used to work out D and trimming. The sample consists of hundreds of thousands of clones, approximately 79% of them appearing once. Across about two dozen US areas, participants ranged in age from about 18 to 100 years. In assigning cohorts, the study relied on participant-reported clinical history.

The V gene is TRBV10-1, the J gene TRBJ2-5, with TRBD1 as a possible D gene (5 bases). The source is a man aged 25 to 40 with acute COVID-19. The sequenced sample was PBMCs or T cells enriched from blood (not recorded which). The CDR3: CASSESAGQETQYF. For the CDR3, the DNA is TGCGCCAGCAGTGAGTCGGCAGGGCAAGAGACCCAGTACTTC.